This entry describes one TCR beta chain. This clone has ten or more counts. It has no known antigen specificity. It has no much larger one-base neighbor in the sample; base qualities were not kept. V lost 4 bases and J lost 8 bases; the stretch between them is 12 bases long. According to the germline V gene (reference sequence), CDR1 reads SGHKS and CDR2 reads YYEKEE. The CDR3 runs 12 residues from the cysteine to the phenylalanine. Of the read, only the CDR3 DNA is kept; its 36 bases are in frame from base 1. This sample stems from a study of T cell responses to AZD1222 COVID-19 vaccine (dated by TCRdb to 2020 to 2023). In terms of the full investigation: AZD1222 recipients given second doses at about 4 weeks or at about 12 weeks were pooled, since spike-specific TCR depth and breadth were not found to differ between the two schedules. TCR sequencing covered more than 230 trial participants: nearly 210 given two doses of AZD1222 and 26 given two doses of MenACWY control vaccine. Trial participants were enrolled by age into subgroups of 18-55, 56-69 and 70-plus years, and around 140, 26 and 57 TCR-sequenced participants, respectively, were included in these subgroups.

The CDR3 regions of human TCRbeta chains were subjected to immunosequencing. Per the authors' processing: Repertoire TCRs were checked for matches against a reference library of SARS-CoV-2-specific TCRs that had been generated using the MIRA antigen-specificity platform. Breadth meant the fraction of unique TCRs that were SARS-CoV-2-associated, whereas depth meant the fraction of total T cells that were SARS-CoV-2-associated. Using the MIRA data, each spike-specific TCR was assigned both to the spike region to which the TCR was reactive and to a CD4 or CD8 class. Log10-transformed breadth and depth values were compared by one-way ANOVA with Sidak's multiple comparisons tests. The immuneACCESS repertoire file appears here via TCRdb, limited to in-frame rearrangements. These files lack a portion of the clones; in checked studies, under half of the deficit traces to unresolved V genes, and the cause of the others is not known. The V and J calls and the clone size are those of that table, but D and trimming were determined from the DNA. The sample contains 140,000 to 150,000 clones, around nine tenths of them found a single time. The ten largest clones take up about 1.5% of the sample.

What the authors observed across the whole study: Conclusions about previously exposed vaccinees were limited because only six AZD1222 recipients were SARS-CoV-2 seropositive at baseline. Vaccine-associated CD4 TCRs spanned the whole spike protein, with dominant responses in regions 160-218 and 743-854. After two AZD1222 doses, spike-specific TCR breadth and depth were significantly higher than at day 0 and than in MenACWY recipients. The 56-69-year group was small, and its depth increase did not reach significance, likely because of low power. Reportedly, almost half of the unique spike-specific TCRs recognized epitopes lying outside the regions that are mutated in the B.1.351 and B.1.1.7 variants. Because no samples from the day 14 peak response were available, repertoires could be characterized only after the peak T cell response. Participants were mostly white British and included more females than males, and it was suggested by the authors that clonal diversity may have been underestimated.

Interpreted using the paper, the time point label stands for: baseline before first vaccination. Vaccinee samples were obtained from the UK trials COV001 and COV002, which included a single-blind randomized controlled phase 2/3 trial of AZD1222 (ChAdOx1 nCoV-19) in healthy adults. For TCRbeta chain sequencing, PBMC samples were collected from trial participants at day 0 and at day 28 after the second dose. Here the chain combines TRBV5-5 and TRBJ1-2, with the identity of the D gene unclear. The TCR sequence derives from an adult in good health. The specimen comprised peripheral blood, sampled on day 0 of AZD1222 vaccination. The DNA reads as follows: TGTGCCAGCAGCCTCGTAATGCGCGGCTACACCTTC. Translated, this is CASSLVMRGYTF.